This T cell receptor (beta chain) was profiled in a study of blood T cell repertoires in COVID-19. The table came from immunoSEQ multiplex PCR; TCRdb's copy has only in-frame clones and leaves some out. Seen here are about 220,000 clones, about 88% observed once, and the top ten hold about 2.6%. CDR1 MGHRA and CDR2 YSYEKL come from the germline V gene. The trim removed 5 bases at V and 4 bases at J, leaving 5 bases unmatched. The CDR3 is made up of 14 amino acids. This chain links TRBV4-1 with TRBJ2-1; 7 bases agree with TRBD2. The sequenced sample was PBMCs or T cells enriched from blood (not recorded which). The sequence was obtained from a woman in her twenties or thirties who had recovered from COVID-19. CDR3 sequence (DNA): TGCGCCAGCAGCGGAGCGGGGACTTACAATGAGCAGTTCTTC. This encodes CASSGAGTYNEQFF.